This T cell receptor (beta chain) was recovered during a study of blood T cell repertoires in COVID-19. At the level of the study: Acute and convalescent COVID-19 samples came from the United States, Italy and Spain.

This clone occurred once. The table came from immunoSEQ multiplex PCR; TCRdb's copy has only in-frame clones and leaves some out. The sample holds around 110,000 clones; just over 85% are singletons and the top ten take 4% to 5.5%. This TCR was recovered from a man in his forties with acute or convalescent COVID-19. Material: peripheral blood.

Here the CDR3 reads CASSEGHEQYF. The DNA of the CDR3 is TGTGCCAGCAGTGAAGGGCACGAGCAGTACTTC. The rearrangement links TRBV6-1 to TRBJ2-7; D call uncertain. The germline V gene encodes CDR1 MNHNS and CDR2 SASEGT. This CDR3 spans 11 amino acids. Trimming left V 1 base short and J 5 bases short, with 3 bases between.